Below, 27 T cell receptor beta chains from the same sample are listed, as sequenced in a study of breast tumors, draining lymph nodes, adjacent tissues. MiXCR, applied by TCRdb to the multiplex PCR reads, yields one record per CDR3 protein. The sample records fewer than 140,000 distinct CDR3 sequences, 30% being singletons. Breast cancer patients provided tissue from their axillary draining lymph nodes. Sequenced material: axillary lymph node tissue. These receptors came from a female donor with breast cancer. Some clones in this sample may be carry-over from other donors' samples.

The V call is TRBV5-1, the J call TRBJ2-7; TRBD2 matches at 9 bases. V was clipped by 9 bases and J by 0 bases; unmatched bases: 4. CDR3 length equals 13 residues. CDR1 is SGHRS, CDR2 YFSETQ, per germline. DNA for the CDR3: TGCGCCACCAGGACTAGCGCCTCCTACGAGCAGTACTTC. Its translation: CATRTSASYEQYF.

This sequence joins TRBV20-1 and TRBJ2-3; 7 nucleotides agree with TRBD2. The trim removed 5 bases at V and 1 base at J, leaving 3 bases unmatched. Germline CDR1 reads DFQATT; CDR2 reads SNEGSKA (reference sequence). The CDR3 is made up of 13 amino acids. The DNA of the CDR3 is TGCAGTGCTGGGGGGGTCCGCACAGATACGCAGTATTTT. Amino acid sequence: CSAGGVRTDTQYF.

This clonotype came up many times. The rearrangement uses TRBV30 and TRBJ1-6; D may be TRBD1 (6 bases). Trimming cost V 0 bases and J 10 bases, with 13 bases left between them. The CDR3 runs 14 residues. From germline, CDR1 is GTSNPN and CDR2 SVGIG (reference sequence). Here the CDR3 reads CAWSVLTGKSPLHF. CDR3 DNA: TGTGCCTGGAGTGTCCTTACAGGGAAATCACCCCTCCACTTT.

This clonotype has at least ten counts. The chain links TRBV5-1 to TRBJ2-2; no firm D call. Germline loops: CDR1 SGHRS, CDR2 YFSETQ. CDR3 length equals 14 residues. The V end lost 6 bases, the J end lost 0 bases, and 9 bases lay between the germline ends. The CDR3 loop is CASKRTSNTGELFF. The CDR3 DNA is TGCGCCAGCAAACGAACATCGAACACCGGGGAGCTGTTTTTT.

This clonotype has just a few counts. V is TRBV24-1 and J is TRBJ1-5; no reliable D call. Trimming took off 4 bases at V and 9 bases at J, with 9 bases between the two ends. The CDR3 runs 12 residues. The germline gives CDR1 KGHDR, CDR2 SFDVKD. The CDR3 sequence: CATSEPPGPQHF. The CDR3 nucleotides are TGTGCCACCAGTGAACCCCCAGGGCCCCAGCATTTT.

The chain joins TRBV9 to TRBJ2-2; D may correspond to TRBD1 or TRBD2 (5 bases each). V dropped 1 base and J dropped 4 bases, with 14 bases sitting between them. The CDR3 length is 16 residues. Germline CDR1 is SGDLS and CDR2 is YYNGEE. The CDR3 reads CASSVREGKGTGELFF. CDR3 DNA sequence: TGTGCCAGCAGCGTACGAGAGGGGAAGGGCACCGGGGAGCTGTTTTTT.

About this clonotype itself: This may be a read error: a much more frequent sequence differs by one nucleotide. The rearrangement joins TRBV6-5 to TRBJ2-3; 14 nucleotides match TRBD2. Looked up from germline, CDR1 is MNHEY and CDR2 is SVGAGI. V lost 6 bases and J lost 0; bases outside the gene matches: 5. This CDR3 comprises 17 residues. The chain's CDR3 is CASSPGLAGASTDTQYF. The CDR3, as DNA: TGTGCCAGCAGCCCGGGACTAGCGGGAGCTAGCACAGATACGCAGTATTTT.

In its sample, this clonotype was seen many times. The rearrangement uses TRBV9 and TRBJ2-1; possibly TRBD1 for D (6 bases). Germline assignment: CDR1 SGDLS and CDR2 YYNGEE. CDR3 length: 16 amino acids. The V gene lost 3 bases and the J gene lost 7 bases, with 20 bases spanning the gap. CDR3 region: CASSGNRVEETNEQFF. In DNA form, the CDR3 reads TGTGCCAGCAGCGGTAACAGGGTGGAAGAGACGAATGAGCAGTTCTTC.

This clonotype was seen at least ten times. This sequence joins TRBV28 and TRBJ1-6; 8 nucleotides agree with TRBD1. The CDR3 runs 17 residues. Germline CDR1 MDHEN, CDR2 SYDVKM. After removal of 5 bases from V and 5 bases from J, the junction contained 11 bases not matched to a gene. DNA for the CDR3: TGTGCCAGCAGTGGGGACAGGTGGGGTGAGGATAATTCACCCCTCCACTTT. As protein: CASSGDRWGEDNSPLHF.

This clonotype was detected ten times or more. The V call is TRBV5-4, the J call TRBJ2-2, with 13 bases that match TRBD2. Germline loops: CDR1 SGHNT, CDR2 YYREEE (reference sequence). J was trimmed by 5 bases and V by 4 bases; bases with no gene match: 5. This CDR3 has 16 residues. The CDR3 spells CASSKGLAGWTGELFF. For the CDR3, the DNA is TGTGCCAGCAGCAAGGGACTAGCGGGATGGACCGGGGAGCTGTTTTTT.

This clonotype has at least ten counts. The J gene is TRBJ1-4, the V gene TRBV5-1; TRBD1 aligns across 7 bases. J was trimmed by 5 bases and V by 1 base; bases with no gene match: 11. Looked up from germline, CDR1 is SGHRS and CDR2 is YFSETQ. This CDR3 region has 17 residues. CDR3 nucleotides: TGCGCCAGCAGCTTGTCTAGTGGGGACAGTAAAAATGAAAAACTGTTTTTT. Residues: CASSLSSGDSKNEKLFF.

The rearrangement joins TRBV20-1 to TRBJ2-1; 8 bases map to TRBD1. Trimming cost V 0 bases and J 7 bases; bases outside gene matches: 5. From germline, CDR1 is DFQATT and CDR2 SNEGSKA (reference sequence). This CDR3 is built from 14 residues. In DNA, the CDR3 is TGCAGTGCTAGAGACAGGGGGCGCGAAAATGAGCAGTTCTTC. Its protein is CSARDRGRENEQFF.

This clonotype turned up a few times. V usage is TRBV20-1 and J usage is TRBJ1-1, with D possibly matching TRBD1 (6 bases). Germline values: CDR1 DFQATT, CDR2 SNEGSKA (reference sequence). Trimming cost V 0 bases and J 3 bases, with 17 bases left between them. The CDR3 length is 16 residues. The CDR3 DNA follows: TGCAGTGCTAGAGAACGGACAGTGAAAACCCACACTGAAGCTTTCTTT. Translation gives CSARERTVKTHTEAFF.

There are many counts of this clonotype. The chain employs TRBV9 and TRBJ2-3; TRBD1 agrees at 9 bases. This CDR3 contains 17 residues. Germline CDR1 SGDLS, CDR2 YYNGEE. V shed 0 bases and J 3 bases; nucleotides not matched to a gene: 8. CDR3 protein: CASSVDEWDRVTDTQYF. The CDR3 coding sequence is TGTGCCAGCAGCGTAGATGAATGGGACAGGGTTACAGATACGCAGTATTTT. The full variable domain, with the rest looked up from reference TRBV9 and TRBJ2-3, is DSGVTQTPKHLITATGQRVTLRCSPRSGDLSVYWYQQSLDQGLQFLIQYYNGEERAKGNILERFSAQQFPDLHSELNLSSLELGDSALYFCASSVDEWDRVTDTQYFGPGTRLTVL.

The V and J genes are TRBV2 and TRBJ2-2; a possible D gene is TRBD2 (5 bases). The CDR3 sequence is 13 residues long. V was shortened by 10 bases and J by 7 bases, with 16 bases between the two germline ends. CDR1 is SNHLY and CDR2 is FYNNEI in the germline V gene. In DNA, the CDR3 is TGTGCCAACGGTGTTGGAGGCGTCGGGGAGCTGTTTTTT. Its protein is CANGVGGVGELFF.

This clonotype was counted at least ten times. J is TRBJ2-7 and V is TRBV7-3; TRBD2 aligns across 12 bases. The CDR3 runs to 15 residues. Germline lookup yields CDR1 SGHTA and CDR2 FQGTGA. V gave up 5 bases and J gave up 7 bases; unmatched junction bases: 9. The CDR3 bases are TGTGCCAGCAGCCCGACTAGCGGGAGCCCGTGGGAGCAGTACTTC. Translation: CASSPTSGSPWEQYF.

This clonotype was seen ten or more times. The chain joins TRBV7-9 to TRBJ2-7; D gene ambiguous. This CDR3 is built from 13 residues. Trimming left V 5 bases short and J 2 bases short, with 10 bases between. Germline CDR1 and CDR2: SEHNR and FQNEAQ (reference sequence). The chain's CDR3 is CASSQMVTYEQYF. The CDR3, as DNA: TGTGCCAGCAGCCAGATGGTGACCTACGAGCAGTACTTC.

This clonotype has at least ten counts. The chain links TRBV20-1 to TRBJ2-4, with 8 bases identical to TRBD1. The CDR3 consists of 17 residues. V was pared by 1 base and J by 1 base, with 9 bases of the junction left unmatched. CDR1 and CDR2 (germline): DFQATT, SNEGSKA (reference sequence). In DNA form, the CDR3 reads TGCAGTGCTAGAGGTTTCTCGGGACAGGTGGCCAAAAACATTCAGTACTTC. This codes for CSARGFSGQVAKNIQYF.

This clonotype was observed many times. V and J are TRBV5-1 and TRBJ1-5, with TRBD1 matching 8 bases. Germline CDR1 is SGHRS and CDR2 is YFSETQ. Trimming removed 0 bases from V and 3 bases from J; junction bases left unmatched: 5. The CDR3 is 16 residues long. Here the CDR3 DNA reads TGCGCCAGCAGCTTGGCCGGGACAGGCCCCAATCAGCCCCAGCATTTT. Protein: CASSLAGTGPNQPQHF.

Ten or more counts support this clonotype. The chain is built from TRBV6-5 and TRBJ2-7, with D possibly TRBD2 on 5 matching bases. Trimming took off 7 bases at V and 12 bases at J, with 19 bases between the two ends. The CDR3 is 12 residues long. The germline CDR1 and CDR2 sequences are MNHEY and SVGAGI. The CDR3 region has the DNA TGTGCCAGCAATTCCACTAGTTTGTGGCGGTACTTC. Its protein product is CASNSTSLWRYF.

The V call is TRBV5-1, the J call TRBJ2-3, with D perhaps matching TRBD1 or TRBD2 (5 bases each). The CDR3 is made up of 13 amino acids. The germline CDR1 and CDR2 sequences are SGHRS and YFSETQ. V lost 0 bases and J 6 bases, leaving 8 bases between the germline ends. The CDR3 DNA reads TGCGCCAGCAGCTTGGGGGACGGTGATACGCAGTATTTT. It codes for CASSLGDGDTQYF.

This clonotype was observed at least ten times. The V gene is TRBV19, the J gene TRBJ1-6; D gene uncertain. The germline gives CDR1 LNHDA, CDR2 SQIVND (reference sequence). The CDR3 sequence is 16 residues long. V was shortened by 1 base and J by 10 bases, with 17 bases between the two germline ends. Here the CDR3 DNA reads TGTGCCAGTAGTATAGGGAGCGCGGTTCACACCTCACCCCTCCACTTT. It specifies CASSIGSAVHTSPLHF.

This clonotype was recorded many times. This CDR3 fails to terminate in the conserved phenylalanine or tryptophan, so it likely reflects a read error. The chain joins TRBV19 to TRBJ2-1, with 8 bases that match TRBD2. This CDR3 is 16 amino acids long. Germline V gives CDR1 LNHDA, CDR2 SQIVND (reference sequence). The J segment lost 5 bases and the V segment lost 2 bases, leaving 8 bases of the junction unmatched. DNA for the CDR3: TGTGCCAGTAGTATAACAAGGACTAGCATACACAATGAGCAGTTCTCC. Its translation is CASSITRTSIHNEQFS.

The CDR3: CSAGDPGTGTYEQYF. The CDR3 DNA reads TGCAGTGCTGGCGATCCCGGGACAGGGACTTACGAGCAGTACTTC. The chain recombines TRBV20-1 with TRBJ2-7, with 9 bases that match TRBD1. From germline, CDR1 is DFQATT and CDR2 SNEGSKA (reference sequence). Trimming cost V 5 bases and J 4 bases; bases outside gene matches: 12. The CDR3 spans 15 residues.

The chain has TRBV16 and TRBJ1-4, with D maybe TRBD1 (5 bases). The CDR3 has 18 amino acids. Germline loops: CDR1 KGHSY, CDR2 FQNENV. V was shortened by 3 bases and J by 2 bases, with 19 bases between the two germline ends. CDR3 in DNA: TGTGCCAGCAGCCACCTAATACAGGAGATGGGGACTAATGAAAAACTGTTTTTT. This encodes CASSHLIQEMGTNEKLFF.

The sample holds one count of this clonotype. Relative to the germline gene, one junction end is altered; a read error may explain this. The chain employs TRBV7-8 and TRBJ2-5, with TRBD2 as a possible D gene (6 bases). Germline V gene data show CDR1 as SGHVS and CDR2 as FQNEAQ. This CDR3 is 15 amino acids long. The CDR3 spells CASSPSGLAGETQDF. The CDR3 nucleotides are TGTGCCAGCAGCCCCTCGGGACTGGCAGGAGAGACCCAGGACTTC.

V and J are TRBV9 and TRBJ2-2; 9 bases line up with TRBD2. Looked up from germline, CDR1 is SGDLS and CDR2 is YYNGEE. With 4 bases clipped from V and 3 bases from J, the junction kept 4 bases outside the gene matches. This CDR3 has 15 amino acids. This CDR3 is CASSLGTSYTGELFF. CDR3 coding DNA: TGTGCCAGCAGCCTTGGGACTAGCTACACCGGGGAGCTGTTTTTT.